The 6 T cell receptor beta chains presented below share a single source sample, sequenced in a study of blood T cell repertoires in COVID-19 (dated by TCRdb to 2020 to 2022). The library was produced with the immunoSEQ multiplex PCR assay. In TCRdb, the immuneACCESS table is reduced to in-frame sequences with V and J assigned. These tables do not hold every clone; where another copy was compared, an unresolved V gene accounts for under half, and the others remain unexplained. This sample gives 93,000 or so clones in total; around 90% of them show up just once. 2.5% to 3.5% of the sample rests with the top ten. Sequenced: peripheral blood. These receptors all stem from a man in his forties or fifties in a cohort sampled during active COVID-19.

V gene TRBV11-2 combines with J gene TRBJ2-1; D call uncertain. This CDR3 spans 13 amino acids. V shed 0 bases and J shed 6 bases, with 6 bases lying between them. CDR1 and CDR2 from the germline V gene are SGHAT and FQNNGV. CDR3 bases: TGTGCCAGCAGCTTAGATCTCCCCAATGAGCAGTTCTTC. As protein: CASSLDLPNEQFF.

V is TRBV6-1 and J is TRBJ2-1, with 8 bases aligning to TRBD2. Germline lookup yields CDR1 MNHNS and CDR2 SASEGT. This CDR3 contains 17 residues. V trimming: 2 bases; J trimming: 9 bases; junction bases outside the gene matches: 15. CDR3 bases: TGTGCCAGCAGTGAAAGGAGGGGAGGACTAGCCGAGGGTGAGCAGTTCTTC. Translation gives CASSERRGGLAEGEQFF.

The V gene is TRBV12-3 or TRBV12-4, the J gene TRBJ1-2, with unresolved D. V shed 3 bases and J shed 0 bases, with 2 bases lying between them. CDR3 length: 12 amino acids. In DNA form, the CDR3 reads TGTGCCAGCAGTTTCACTAACTATGGCTACACCTTC. It is translated as CASSFTNYGYTF.

This sequence joins TRBV24-1 and TRBJ2-2; the match to TRBD1 covers 9 bases. The CDR3 consists of 17 residues. Germline V gene sequence: CDR1 KGHDR, CDR2 SFDVKD. The ends lost 5 bases at V and 6 bases at J; junction bases unmatched: 12. Here the CDR3 DNA reads TGTGCCACCAGTGGTCAACCGGGACAGGGAGATGCCGGGGAGCTGTTTTTT. Translated: CATSGQPGQGDAGELFF.

The V gene is TRBV9, the J gene TRBJ2-7; D may be TRBD2 (7 bases). Germline assignment: CDR1 SGDLS and CDR2 YYNGEE. V gave up 0 bases and J gave up 5 bases, with 9 bases separating them. The CDR3 sequence is 13 residues long. CDR3 sequence (DNA): TGTGCCAGCAGCGTAGCGGGGGGCCACGAGCAGTACTTC. Protein sequence: CASSVAGGHEQYF.

The CDR3 loop is CASSQTGATNEKLFF. DNA of the CDR3: TGTGCCAGCAGCCAAACAGGCGCAACTAATGAAAAACTGTTTTTT. J is TRBJ1-4 and V is TRBV7-9; D might be TRBD1 (5 bases). Trimming took off 5 bases at V and 0 bases at J, with 10 bases between the two ends. Germline V gene data show CDR1 as SEHNR and CDR2 as FQNEAQ (reference sequence). The CDR3 contains 15 residues.